This entry features one T cell receptor beta chain sequence. The data were obtained in a study of blood T cell repertoires in COVID-19. On the study more broadly: The cDNA or gDNA used as material had been derived from T cells, B-cell-depleted T cells, or PBMCs.

The J segment lost 2 bases and the V segment lost 4 bases, leaving 3 bases of the junction unmatched. The CDR3 loop spans 14 amino acids. Germline values: CDR1 SGHKS, CDR2 YYEKEE (reference sequence). Original analysis: Amplification of reference gene primers provided the estimated nucleated cell counts. The table came from immunoSEQ multiplex PCR; TCRdb's copy has only in-frame clones and leaves some out. The V and J calls and clone size are taken from that table; D and trimming were inferred from the DNA. The sample lists 150,000 to 200,000 clones; approximately 90% were seen once. The TCR was taken from a man younger than 35 with acute or convalescent COVID-19. The chain has TRBV5-5 and TRBJ1-2; 9 bases fit TRBD1. The sample comprised peripheral blood. The CDR3 DNA is TGTGCCAGCAGCCCGACAGGGGGAAACTATGGCTACACCTTC. Amino acid sequence: CASSPTGGNYGYTF.